These T cell receptor beta chains were read from a single sample in a study of blood T cell repertoires in COVID-19. The data were produced by immunoSEQ multiplex PCR, yet TCRdb's version contains in-frame clones alone and is incomplete. In the table there are 250,000 to 300,000 clones, roughly 90% of which are singletons. Material: peripheral blood. All receptors derive from a woman in her twenties or thirties with COVID-19, enrolled during active disease. Each CDR3 is given with its conserved first and last residue. The order of the fields is D gene, J gene, clone size, V gene, CDR3 protein, CDR3 DNA. D genes are given only for firm matches. Clone size, where shown, is once, few, many, or a class for clones that have expanded.

d_call: -; j_call: TRBJ1-4; clone_size: -; v_call: TRBV18; cdr3_aa: CASSPGRGLNEKLFF; cdr3_nt: TGTGCCAGCTCACCAGGGAGGGGACTTAATGAAAAACTGTTTTTT
d_call: TRBD1; j_call: TRBJ1-3; clone_size: few; v_call: TRBV24-1; cdr3_aa: CATSRGQGNTIYF; cdr3_nt: TGTGCCACCAGTCGGGGACAGGGAAACACCATATATTTT
d_call: TRBD2; j_call: TRBJ2-7; clone_size: once; v_call: TRBV2; cdr3_aa: CASRPGLAKYEQYF; cdr3_nt: TGTGCCAGCAGGCCGGGACTAGCGAAATACGAGCAGTACTTC
d_call: -; j_call: TRBJ1-2; clone_size: -; v_call: TRBV30; cdr3_aa: CALDGAGVPGYTF; cdr3_nt: TGTGCCCTGGATGGGGCGGGGGTACCCGGCTACACCTTC
d_call: TRBD1; j_call: TRBJ1-5; clone_size: few; v_call: TRBV2; cdr3_aa: CASSEGQGAQPQHF; cdr3_nt: TGTGCCAGCAGTGAAGGACAGGGGGCCCAGCCCCAGCATTTT
d_call: -; j_call: TRBJ2-5; clone_size: -; v_call: TRBV19; cdr3_aa: CASSHRVQETQYF; cdr3_nt: TGTGCCAGTAGTCACAGGGTCCAAGAGACCCAGTACTTC
d_call: -; j_call: TRBJ2-5; clone_size: -; v_call: TRBV6-2/TRBV6-3; cdr3_aa: CASSYYTSQETQYF; cdr3_nt: TGTGCCAGCAGTTACTATACGAGCCAAGAGACCCAGTACTTC
d_call: -; j_call: TRBJ1-1; clone_size: -; v_call: TRBV21-1; cdr3_aa: CATRWGPRFPTEAFF; cdr3_nt: TGTGCCACCAGGTGGGGCCCCCGTTTTCCGACTGAAGCTTTCTTT
d_call: TRBD2; j_call: TRBJ2-1; clone_size: -; v_call: TRBV5-1; cdr3_aa: CASSGGGAWGNEQFF; cdr3_nt: TGCGCCAGCAGCGGCGGGGGGGCGTGGGGCAATGAGCAGTTCTTC
d_call: -; j_call: TRBJ2-7; clone_size: once; v_call: TRBV7-9; cdr3_aa: CASSLGDFFVEQYF; cdr3_nt: TGTGCCAGCAGCTTAGGGGACTTTTTTGTCGAGCAGTACTTC
d_call: -; j_call: TRBJ2-1; clone_size: -; v_call: TRBV14; cdr3_aa: CASSPFTETYNEQFF; cdr3_nt: TGTGCCAGCAGCCCATTTACCGAGACCTACAATGAGCAGTTCTTC
d_call: TRBD1; j_call: TRBJ2-1; clone_size: -; v_call: TRBV7-9; cdr3_aa: CASSLAMDRAPEQFF; cdr3_nt: TGTGCCAGCAGCTTAGCGATGGACAGGGCTCCTGAGCAGTTCTTC
d_call: TRBD1; j_call: TRBJ2-3; clone_size: -; v_call: TRBV11-2; cdr3_aa: CASSRQGAIVSDTQYF; cdr3_nt: TGTGCCAGCAGCCGACAGGGGGCTATCGTCTCAGATACGCAGTATTTT
d_call: TRBD1; j_call: TRBJ2-3; clone_size: once; v_call: TRBV27; cdr3_aa: CASSPGTGEGDTQYF; cdr3_nt: TGTGCCAGCAGTCCCGGGACAGGGGAGGGGGATACGCAGTATTTT
d_call: -; j_call: TRBJ1-1; clone_size: -; v_call: TRBV5-5; cdr3_aa: CASSGLVFEAFF; cdr3_nt: TGTGCCAGCAGCGGACTCGTCTTTGAAGCTTTCTTT
d_call: TRBD1; j_call: TRBJ1-1; clone_size: once; v_call: TRBV7-9; cdr3_aa: CASSRTGGKGNTEAFF; cdr3_nt: TGTGCCAGCAGCCGGACAGGGGGCAAAGGGAACACTGAAGCTTTCTTT
d_call: -; j_call: TRBJ1-2; clone_size: -; v_call: TRBV29-1; cdr3_aa: CSEVRQGDYGYTF; cdr3_nt: TGCAGCGAAGTTCGTCAGGGCGACTATGGCTACACCTTC
d_call: -; j_call: TRBJ1-1; clone_size: -; v_call: TRBV4-2; cdr3_aa: CASSPLLSGANTEAFF; cdr3_nt: TGTGCCAGCAGCCCACTTCTCTCAGGGGCGAACACTGAAGCTTTCTTT
d_call: -; j_call: TRBJ1-2; clone_size: -; v_call: TRBV19; cdr3_aa: CASSMFGTYGYGYTF; cdr3_nt: TGTGCCAGTAGTATGTTCGGGACTTATGGCTATGGCTACACCTTC
d_call: -; j_call: TRBJ1-2; clone_size: once; v_call: TRBV6-5; cdr3_aa: CASSYLASAYGYTF; cdr3_nt: TGTGCCAGCAGTTACTTGGCCAGCGCCTACGGCTACACCTTC
d_call: -; j_call: TRBJ1-3; clone_size: -; v_call: TRBV11-2; cdr3_aa: CASSNLVGGNTIYF; cdr3_nt: TGTGCCAGCAGCAATCTAGTAGGCGGAAACACCATATATTTT
d_call: -; j_call: TRBJ2-2; clone_size: once; v_call: TRBV19; cdr3_aa: CASTLGANTGELFF; cdr3_nt: TGTGCCAGTACGCTGGGAGCGAACACCGGGGAGCTGTTTTTT
d_call: -; j_call: TRBJ1-3; clone_size: once; v_call: TRBV5-6; cdr3_aa: CASSKAQGAGNTIYF; cdr3_nt: TGTGCCAGCAGCAAAGCACAGGGCGCTGGAAACACCATATATTTT
d_call: -; j_call: TRBJ2-7; clone_size: -; v_call: TRBV5-1; cdr3_aa: CASSLFQASSYEQYF; cdr3_nt: TGCGCCAGCAGCTTGTTCCAGGCCAGCTCCTACGAGCAGTACTTC
d_call: -; j_call: TRBJ2-3; clone_size: -; v_call: TRBV4-1; cdr3_aa: CASSQESYLTDTQYF; cdr3_nt: TGCGCCAGCAGCCAAGAAAGCTATCTCACAGATACGCAGTATTTT
d_call: TRBD1; j_call: TRBJ2-5; clone_size: -; v_call: TRBV3-1/TRBV3-2; cdr3_aa: CASGYRGKETQYF; cdr3_nt: TGTGCCAGCGGTTACAGGGGGAAAGAGACCCAGTACTTC
d_call: -; j_call: TRBJ2-2; clone_size: -; v_call: TRBV6-5; cdr3_aa: CASSYSGGANTGELFF; cdr3_nt: TGTGCCAGCAGTTACTCGGGAGGAGCGAACACCGGGGAGCTGTTTTTT
d_call: -; j_call: TRBJ2-2; clone_size: -; v_call: TRBV3-1/TRBV3-2; cdr3_aa: CATSTGLRNTGELFF; cdr3_nt: TGTGCCACCTCGACGGGACTCCGGAACACCGGGGAGCTGTTTTTT
d_call: TRBD1; j_call: TRBJ1-5; clone_size: -; v_call: TRBV29-1; cdr3_aa: CSVWTGGGQPQHF; cdr3_nt: TGCAGCGTTTGGACAGGGGGAGGGCAGCCCCAGCATTTT
d_call: TRBD2; j_call: TRBJ2-5; clone_size: -; v_call: TRBV5-1; cdr3_aa: CASSPGSGGASFETQYF; cdr3_nt: TGCGCCAGCAGCCCGGGCAGCGGGGGGGCAAGTTTTGAGACCCAGTACTTC
d_call: TRBD1; j_call: TRBJ1-2; clone_size: few; v_call: TRBV15; cdr3_aa: CATSRDRGYGYTF; cdr3_nt: TGTGCCACCAGCAGGGACAGGGGATATGGCTACACCTTC
d_call: -; j_call: TRBJ1-4; clone_size: -; v_call: TRBV7-6; cdr3_aa: CASSFGANEKLFF; cdr3_nt: TGTGCCAGCAGCTTTGGGGCGAATGAAAAACTGTTTTTT
d_call: TRBD1; j_call: TRBJ2-6; clone_size: -; v_call: TRBV5-1; cdr3_aa: CASSLAGTGDSGANVLTF; cdr3_nt: TGCGCCAGCAGCTTGGCCGGGACAGGGGATTCTGGGGCCAACGTCCTGACTTTC
d_call: -; j_call: TRBJ2-5; clone_size: -; v_call: TRBV29-1; cdr3_aa: CSVGPRTQETQYF; cdr3_nt: TGCAGCGTTGGGCCCAGAACCCAAGAGACCCAGTACTTC
d_call: TRBD1; j_call: TRBJ1-5; clone_size: -; v_call: TRBV30; cdr3_aa: CAWSVTGVDQPQHF; cdr3_nt: TGTGCCTGGAGCGTGACAGGGGTCGATCAGCCCCAGCATTTT
d_call: -; j_call: TRBJ2-7; clone_size: -; v_call: TRBV2; cdr3_aa: CASSGPSRRGSYEQYF; cdr3_nt: TGTGCCAGCAGTGGGCCTAGTAGGCGGGGATCCTACGAGCAGTACTTC
d_call: TRBD1; j_call: TRBJ1-5; clone_size: -; v_call: TRBV7-9; cdr3_aa: CASSSGTGVNQPQHF; cdr3_nt: TGTGCCAGCAGTTCCGGGACAGGGGTAAATCAGCCCCAGCATTTT
d_call: TRBD1; j_call: TRBJ1-2; clone_size: -; v_call: TRBV5-6; cdr3_aa: CASRNRDRVNYGYTF; cdr3_nt: TGTGCCAGCAGGAACAGGGACAGGGTCAACTATGGCTACACCTTC
d_call: TRBD2; j_call: TRBJ2-3; clone_size: -; v_call: TRBV27; cdr3_aa: CASNPSGGGTTDTQYF; cdr3_nt: TGTGCCAGCAATCCAAGCGGGGGAGGCACCACAGATACGCAGTATTTT
d_call: TRBD1; j_call: TRBJ1-4; clone_size: -; v_call: TRBV5-1; cdr3_aa: CASSPPPGQIEANEKLFF; cdr3_nt: TGCGCCAGCAGCCCCCCCCCGGGACAGATAGAAGCTAATGAAAAACTGTTTTTT
d_call: TRBD1; j_call: TRBJ1-6; clone_size: -; v_call: TRBV7-8; cdr3_aa: CASSLHQTGGKSPLHF; cdr3_nt: TGTGCCAGCAGCTTACATCAGACAGGGGGAAAATCACCCCTCCACTTT
d_call: -; j_call: TRBJ1-3; clone_size: -; v_call: TRBV5-1; cdr3_aa: CASSPGLSGNTIYF; cdr3_nt: TGCGCCAGCAGCCCAGGCCTCTCTGGAAACACCATATATTTT
d_call: TRBD2; j_call: TRBJ2-5; clone_size: once; v_call: TRBV18; cdr3_aa: CASSPGGEETQYF; cdr3_nt: TGTGCCAGCTCACCAGGGGGGGAGGAGACCCAGTACTTC
d_call: -; j_call: TRBJ2-5; clone_size: -; v_call: TRBV7-2; cdr3_aa: CASSLVLGGPGETQYF; cdr3_nt: TGTGCCAGCAGCTTGGTCCTCGGGGGGCCAGGTGAGACCCAGTACTTC
d_call: TRBD1; j_call: TRBJ1-2; clone_size: -; v_call: TRBV5-4; cdr3_aa: CASSLIGTDYGYTF; cdr3_nt: TGTGCCAGCAGCTTGATAGGGACAGATTATGGCTACACCTTC
d_call: TRBD1; j_call: TRBJ1-2; clone_size: -; v_call: TRBV28; cdr3_aa: CASSLGQGGNGYTF; cdr3_nt: TGTGCCAGCAGTTTGGGACAGGGGGGTAACGGCTACACCTTC
d_call: -; j_call: TRBJ2-1; clone_size: -; v_call: TRBV5-8; cdr3_aa: CASSFGMASNEQFF; cdr3_nt: TGTGCCAGCAGCTTCGGAATGGCTAGCAATGAGCAGTTCTTC